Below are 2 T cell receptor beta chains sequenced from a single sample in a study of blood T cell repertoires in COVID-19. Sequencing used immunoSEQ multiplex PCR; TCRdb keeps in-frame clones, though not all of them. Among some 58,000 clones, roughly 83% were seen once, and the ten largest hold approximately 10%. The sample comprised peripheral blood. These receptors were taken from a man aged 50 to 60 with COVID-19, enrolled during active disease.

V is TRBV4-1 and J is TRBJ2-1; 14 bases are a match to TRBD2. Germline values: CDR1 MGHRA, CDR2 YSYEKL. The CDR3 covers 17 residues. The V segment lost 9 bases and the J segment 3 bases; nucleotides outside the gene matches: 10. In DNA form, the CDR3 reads TGCGCCAGTACCGGGACTAGCGGGAGCCCGCTCTACAATGAGCAGTTCTTC. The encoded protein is CASTGTSGSPLYNEQFF.

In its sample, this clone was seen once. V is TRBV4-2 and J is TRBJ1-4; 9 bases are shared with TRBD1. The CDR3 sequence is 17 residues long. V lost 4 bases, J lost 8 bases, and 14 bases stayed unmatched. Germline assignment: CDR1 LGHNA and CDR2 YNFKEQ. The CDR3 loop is CASSPVTRTGGEEKLFF. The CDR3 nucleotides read TGTGCCAGCAGCCCCGTAACCCGAACAGGGGGCGAGGAAAAACTGTTTTTT.